The rows below give T cell receptor beta chains drawn from one sample of a study of T cells in Graves' hyperthyroidism and ophthalmopathy. MiXCR was run by TCRdb on the multiplex PCR reads, yielding one entry per CDR3 protein. In the table there are 350,000 or so distinct CDR3 sequences, roughly 18% of which are singletons. The sequenced material came from blood. The source of these receptors is a woman aged 40 to 50 with Graves' ophthalmopathy. Both conserved end residues are trimmed from each CDR3. A clone size is listed for some rows: how often the clone was seen (once, few, many), or a class if it is expanded.

cdr3_aa: ASSTFVTGELF
clone_size: many
v_call: TRBV12-3/TRBV12-4
j_call: TRBJ2-2

cdr3_aa: ASTSNMNTEAF
clone_size: many
v_call: TRBV5-1
j_call: TRBJ1-1

cdr3_aa: ASSSTGSTQAF
clone_size: many
v_call: TRBV7-9
j_call: TRBJ1-1

cdr3_aa: ASSLPYAIRGRYEQY
clone_size: -
v_call: TRBV11-2
j_call: TRBJ2-7

cdr3_aa: ASSVGQGPYEQY
clone_size: once
v_call: TRBV9
j_call: TRBJ2-7

cdr3_aa: ASRIRSGRKTYGYT
clone_size: many
v_call: TRBV2
j_call: TRBJ1-2

cdr3_aa: ASSDLISWGYT
clone_size: many
v_call: TRBV6-1
j_call: TRBJ1-2

cdr3_aa: ASRYSGISGNTIY
clone_size: many
v_call: TRBV6-5
j_call: TRBJ1-3

cdr3_aa: ASSYFPGQGVGEQY
clone_size: few
v_call: TRBV6-5
j_call: TRBJ2-7

cdr3_aa: ASSYSHYGYT
clone_size: many
v_call: TRBV19
j_call: TRBJ1-2

cdr3_aa: ASSYPRKGQPQH
clone_size: many
v_call: TRBV6-2/TRBV6-3
j_call: TRBJ1-5

cdr3_aa: ASSPPGLAVYEQY
clone_size: many
v_call: TRBV28
j_call: TRBJ2-7

cdr3_aa: ASSLGTGQEQY
clone_size: many
v_call: TRBV12-3/TRBV12-4
j_call: TRBJ2-7

cdr3_aa: ASSRWTSSDTGELF
clone_size: many
v_call: TRBV28
j_call: TRBJ2-2

cdr3_aa: ASIDFWGKRTPYEQY
clone_size: -
v_call: TRBV28
j_call: TRBJ2-7

cdr3_aa: ASSYRESSYEQY
clone_size: many
v_call: TRBV6-5
j_call: TRBJ2-7

cdr3_aa: ASSHDRDRDREYGYT
clone_size: few
v_call: TRBV4-3
j_call: TRBJ1-2

cdr3_aa: ASSQEWTEDGYT
clone_size: many
v_call: TRBV4-3
j_call: TRBJ1-2

cdr3_aa: ASSVSGTGTEQY
clone_size: -
v_call: TRBV6-1
j_call: TRBJ2-7

cdr3_aa: ATSDTRGAGEETQY
clone_size: -
v_call: TRBV24-1
j_call: TRBJ2-5

cdr3_aa: ASSLLAVQETQY
clone_size: many
v_call: TRBV28
j_call: TRBJ2-5

cdr3_aa: SVEDLRATEAF
clone_size: many
v_call: TRBV29-1
j_call: TRBJ1-1

cdr3_aa: ASSYSAGGTQETQY
clone_size: many
v_call: TRBV6-5
j_call: TRBJ2-5

cdr3_aa: ASSRNRESAF
clone_size: many
v_call: TRBV11-2
j_call: TRBJ1-1

cdr3_aa: ASSLTSPSGIGEQY
clone_size: -
v_call: TRBV7-3
j_call: TRBJ2-7

cdr3_aa: AWSRKETQY
clone_size: many
v_call: TRBV30
j_call: TRBJ2-5

cdr3_aa: ASTSQRFGQETQY
clone_size: -
v_call: TRBV28
j_call: TRBJ2-5

cdr3_aa: ASSPPKGQGLNYGYT
clone_size: many
v_call: TRBV18
j_call: TRBJ1-2

cdr3_aa: ASRSLQVNTEAF
clone_size: many
v_call: TRBV12-3/TRBV12-4
j_call: TRBJ1-1

cdr3_aa: ASSLRGGRVLEAF
clone_size: -
v_call: TRBV7-2
j_call: TRBJ1-1

cdr3_aa: ACEGTGTGELF
clone_size: many
v_call: TRBV11-2
j_call: TRBJ2-2

cdr3_aa: ASSRITTGAGGYT
clone_size: many
v_call: TRBV7-2
j_call: TRBJ1-2

cdr3_aa: ASSSGQGRYYGYT
clone_size: many
v_call: TRBV19
j_call: TRBJ1-2

cdr3_aa: AIREDKLTEAF
clone_size: many
v_call: TRBV10-3
j_call: TRBJ1-1

cdr3_aa: AWSVRGRVAKNIQY
clone_size: -
v_call: TRBV30
j_call: TRBJ2-4

cdr3_aa: ASSLLATSGNYEQY
clone_size: many
v_call: TRBV7-2
j_call: TRBJ2-7

cdr3_aa: ASSQGGVNNQPQH
clone_size: -
v_call: TRBV3-1
j_call: TRBJ1-5

cdr3_aa: ASSCRLAGGEYEQY
clone_size: many
v_call: TRBV6-5
j_call: TRBJ2-7

cdr3_aa: ASSLGGTSGANVLT
clone_size: many
v_call: TRBV5-1
j_call: TRBJ2-6

cdr3_aa: ASSTASGSFSYEQY
clone_size: many
v_call: TRBV11-2
j_call: TRBJ2-7

cdr3_aa: ASSPRKPRSNQPQH
clone_size: many
v_call: TRBV6-5
j_call: TRBJ1-5

cdr3_aa: ASSTTGGPYEQY
clone_size: many
v_call: TRBV19
j_call: TRBJ2-7

cdr3_aa: ASSTGLSGYT
clone_size: many
v_call: TRBV28
j_call: TRBJ1-2

cdr3_aa: ASSFGLAGSYEQY
clone_size: many
v_call: TRBV7-2
j_call: TRBJ2-7

cdr3_aa: ASSLDRGDYEQY
clone_size: many
v_call: TRBV7-2
j_call: TRBJ2-7

cdr3_aa: ASSDRASWETQY
clone_size: -
v_call: TRBV27
j_call: TRBJ2-5

cdr3_aa: SAGLAGGPSAEQY
clone_size: many
v_call: TRBV20-1
j_call: TRBJ2-7

cdr3_aa: ASSSTSGRAGYEQY
clone_size: many
v_call: TRBV11-2
j_call: TRBJ2-7

cdr3_aa: ASSPRWEVYEQY
clone_size: many
v_call: TRBV28
j_call: TRBJ2-7

cdr3_aa: SVEGGTLTPYEQY
clone_size: many
v_call: TRBV29-1
j_call: TRBJ2-7

cdr3_aa: ASSTDKSSYEQY
clone_size: -
v_call: TRBV19
j_call: TRBJ2-7

cdr3_aa: ASSFRGFYEQY
clone_size: many
v_call: TRBV6-5
j_call: TRBJ2-7

cdr3_aa: ASSLNRDVTYEQY
clone_size: many
v_call: TRBV27
j_call: TRBJ2-7

cdr3_aa: SADSLYQETQY
clone_size: many
v_call: TRBV20-1
j_call: TRBJ2-5

cdr3_aa: ASSRPASGANVLT
clone_size: many
v_call: TRBV28
j_call: TRBJ2-6

cdr3_aa: ASSHSGRGYEQY
clone_size: many
v_call: TRBV14
j_call: TRBJ2-7

cdr3_aa: ASSLTGTSEQY
clone_size: many
v_call: TRBV7-3
j_call: TRBJ2-7

cdr3_aa: SARREGWHEQY
clone_size: many
v_call: TRBV20-1
j_call: TRBJ2-7

cdr3_aa: SADGTPSSGANVLT
clone_size: many
v_call: TRBV20-1
j_call: TRBJ2-6

cdr3_aa: ASSQPTGSGNTIY
clone_size: many
v_call: TRBV14
j_call: TRBJ1-3